The text below deals with one T cell receptor (beta chain). Its target is unknown. Both 60 Vbeta primers and 13 Jbeta primers went into the PCR. Method: immunoSEQ multiplex PCR; TCRdb's copy keeps in-frame clones and lacks some. This table holds about 82,000 clones, around four fifths found once. The data derive from a study of cytomegalovirus exposure and HLA in healthy donors. Broader study findings: Beyond CMV serostatus, there was no information to go on about immune exposure. Later on, analysis showed that most CMV-associated TCR beta chains appeared to be HLA-restricted.

Germline loops: CDR1 SGHRS, CDR2 YFSETQ. This CDR3 is built from 14 residues. With 7 bases clipped from V and 6 bases from J, the junction kept 9 bases outside the gene matches. V and J are TRBV5-1 and TRBJ2-7; TRBD1 aligns across 11 bases. Sequenced material: PBMCs. This sequence was found in a woman in her fifties or sixties in good health and CMV-seropositive. This chain's CDR3 is CASGRGTGGSEQYF. CDR3 bases: TGCGCCAGCGGGCGTGGGACAGGGGGTTCCGAGCAGTACTTC.